This passage covers 3 T cell receptor beta chains from one sample sequenced in a study of T cell responses to AZD1222 COVID-19 vaccine. Method: immunoSEQ multiplex PCR; TCRdb's copy keeps in-frame clones and lacks some. The sample carries more than 120,000 clones, roughly 87% recorded once. Sequencing was performed on peripheral blood, taken 28 days after the second dose of the MenACWY control vaccine. Source of these receptors: an adult who received the MenACWY meningococcal vaccine as a control.

J is TRBJ2-7 and V is TRBV28, with 10 nucleotides matching TRBD2. V lost 6 bases to trimming and J lost 2 bases; unmatched junction nucleotides: 4. Germline CDR1 is MDHEN and CDR2 is SYDVKM. The CDR3 contains 14 residues. The CDR3 reads CASRLAGATYEQYF. CDR3 nucleotide sequence: TGTGCCAGCAGGCTAGCGGGAGCGACCTACGAGCAGTACTTC.

V and J are TRBV29-1 and TRBJ2-1, with 15 bases aligning to TRBD2. This CDR3 is 13 amino acids long. V was pared by 7 bases and J by 9 bases, with 4 bases of the junction left unmatched. Germline V lookup: CDR1 SQVTM, CDR2 ANQGSEA. CDR3 amino acids: CSGGLAGGSEQFF. For the CDR3, the DNA is TGCAGCGGCGGACTAGCGGGAGGGAGTGAGCAGTTCTTC.

The chain has TRBV7-3 and TRBJ2-6, with D unclear. Germline V gene data show CDR1 as SGHTA and CDR2 as FQGTGA. Deletions cut 0 bases from V and 0 bases from J, with 6 bases between. The CDR3 is 16 amino acids. Here the CDR3 DNA reads TGTGCCAGCAGCTTAACGCACAGCTCTGGGGCCAACGTCCTGACTTTC. It yields the protein CASSLTHSSGANVLTF.